What follows are 6 T cell receptor beta chains derived from one specimen sequenced in a study of T cell repertoires in cytomegalovirus infection. TCRdb passed the reads through MiXCR, listing each CDR3 protein once. The table includes 750,000 to 900,000 distinct CDR3 sequences, about 29% detected once. What these receptors recognize is not known. Specimen: cultured CD8+ T cells from PBMCs, collected from culture after CMV antigen stimulation. Receptors originate from a human donor in good health (CMV status not recorded). Some clones in this sample may be carry-over from other donors' samples.

This clonotype showed up just a few times. The chain couples TRBV14 to TRBJ2-1; 10 bases fit TRBD2. Germline V gives CDR1 SGHDN, CDR2 FVKESK. Trimming at V came to 0 bases and at J to 6 bases, leaving 2 bases not matched to a gene. This CDR3 comprises 15 residues. The CDR3 nucleotides read TGTGCCAGCAGCCAAGAAGCGGGGGGGCTCAATGAGCAGTTCTTC. Protein: CASSQEAGGLNEQFF.

This chain connects TRBV28 to TRBJ2-3; D may be TRBD2 (5 bases). This CDR3 region has 16 residues. The V end lost 5 bases, the J end lost 2 bases, and 17 bases lay between the germline ends. Germline V gene sequence: CDR1 MDHEN, CDR2 SYDVKM. Written as DNA, the CDR3 is TGTGCCAGCAGTCCCCGGACCCTGCGGGTCACAGATACGCAGTATTTT. It specifies CASSPRTLRVTDTQYF.

Many counts were recorded for this clonotype. The rearrangement uses TRBV7-6 and TRBJ2-2, with 11 bases identical to TRBD1. Trimming at V came to 6 bases and at J to 4 bases, leaving 4 bases not matched to a gene. The germline CDR1 and CDR2 sequences are SGHVS and FNYEAQ. The CDR3 is 15 amino acids. The CDR3 sequence: CASRTGTGGTGELFF. CDR3 sequence (DNA): TGTGCCAGCAGGACCGGGACAGGGGGCACCGGGGAGCTGTTTTTT.

The chain is built from TRBV7-9 and TRBJ1-1; 7 bases line up with TRBD1. Unmatched junction bases numbered 11, after V lost 5 bases and J lost 5 bases. Looked up from germline, CDR1 is SEHNR and CDR2 is FQNEAQ (reference sequence). This CDR3 has 15 residues. This chain's CDR3 is CASSIVQGPGTEAFF. The CDR3 coding sequence is TGTGCCAGCAGCATCGTACAGGGGCCTGGGACTGAAGCTTTCTTT.

This clonotype showed up many times. CDR3 DNA sequence: TGTGCCAGCAGCACCGGGACCGCCAATGAGCAGTTCTTC. Protein: CASSTGTANEQFF. The V and J genes are TRBV7-6 and TRBJ2-1; D could derive from TRBD1 or TRBD2 (5 bases each). CDR1 is SGHVS, CDR2 FNYEAQ, per germline. V dropped 5 bases and J dropped 6 bases, with 11 bases sitting between them. The CDR3 is made up of 13 amino acids.

The genes are TRBV7-6 and TRBJ2-7; 9 bases align to TRBD1. The V gene's germline CDR1 is SGHVS and CDR2 FNYEAQ. The CDR3 has 15 residues. The V gene end was trimmed by 1 base and the J gene end by 7 bases; junction bases not matched to a gene: 8. CDR3 DNA: TGTGCCAGCAGCTTAGAAGGACAGGGGATGGGGGAGCAGTACGTC. As protein: CASSLEGQGMGEQYV.